These T cell receptor beta chains were read from a single sample in a study of blood T cell repertoires in COVID-19. The method was immunoSEQ multiplex PCR; TCRdb's version includes in-frame clones alone and lacks a portion of them. The data show approximately 72,000 clones, almost 85% seen once. The sample comprised peripheral blood. The receptor set was obtained from a man aged 50 to 59 with active COVID-19. The CDR3 runs from the conserved cysteine through the conserved F or W. A D gene is named only where the DNA matches it firmly. Clone size is stated in some rows and not others, as once, few, many or a class when expanded.

TGTGCCAGCAGTCGACAGGGGGTAGGTCAGCCCCAGCATTTT CASSRQGVGQPQHF TRBD1 TRBV6-5 NA TRBJ1-5
TGTGCCAGCATTCGAGCGGGGGGGCTCGACGAGCAGTACTTC CASIRAGGLDEQYF TRBD2 TRBV2 NA TRBJ2-7
TGTGCCAGCAGTTCCGACAGCAAAAACATTCAGTACTTC CASSSDSKNIQYF NA TRBV7-2 NA TRBJ2-4
TGTGCCAGCAGCCAGGGTTTAGGGCAGCCCCAGCATTTT CASSQGLGQPQHF NA TRBV7-9 NA TRBJ1-5
TGTGCCAGCAGCCAAGGCTGGGGTGCTAGCCCCGAGCAGTACTTC CASSQGWGASPEQYF NA TRBV3-1/TRBV3-2 NA TRBJ2-7
TGTGCCAGCAGTGGGGGACAGGCGAATGAAAAACTGTTTTTT CASSGGQANEKLFF TRBD1 TRBV2 NA TRBJ1-4
TGTGCCAGCAGCCTGTCGGGGGTCTCCTATGTATACAATGAGCAGTTCTTC CASSLSGVSYVYNEQFF NA TRBV5-4 NA TRBJ2-1
TGTGCCAGCAGCTTCCAGCGGGGGGGGGTGGATGAGCAGTTCTTC CASSFQRGGVDEQFF TRBD2 TRBV7-2 NA TRBJ2-1
TGCGCCAGCAGCCAAGCGGGACAGGGTATCCAGCCCCAGCATTTT CASSQAGQGIQPQHF TRBD1 TRBV4-1 NA TRBJ1-5
TGTGCCAGCAGCCCCTCGACAGGGGCTGGCTACGAGCAGTACTTC CASSPSTGAGYEQYF TRBD1 TRBV3-1/TRBV3-2 once TRBJ2-7
TGCGCCAGCAGCCAAGGCAGCGCTAATCAGCCCCAGCATTTT CASSQGSANQPQHF NA TRBV4-3 NA TRBJ1-5
TGTGCCAGCAGCGTAGGGTGGGGCGGGGGGAGATGGGAAGCTTTCTTT CASSVGWGGGRWEAFF NA TRBV9 NA TRBJ1-1
TGTGCCAGCAGCCCAGCGACTAGCCTACAGGAGCTGTTTTTT CASSPATSLQELFF TRBD2 TRBV27 NA TRBJ2-2
TGCGCCAGCAGCCGCACGTGGCTAGCGGGGGGGTACAATGAGCAGTTCTTC CASSRTWLAGGYNEQFF TRBD2 TRBV4-3 NA TRBJ2-1
TGTGCCAGCAGTTACGGACAGAAACTGTTTTTT CASSYGQKLFF NA TRBV6-2/TRBV6-3 once TRBJ1-4
TGTGCCTGGAGTGGTAAGGGAACCGGGGGTCAGCCCCAGCATTTT CAWSGKGTGGQPQHF NA TRBV30 NA TRBJ1-5
TGCGCCAGCAGCTCCGGGACTAGCGGGACCCACCGCAACCATGAGCAGTTCTTC CASSSGTSGTHRNHEQFF TRBD2 TRBV5-1 NA TRBJ2-1
TGTGCCTGGAGGGACGGGGGACCTGAAGCTTTCTTT CAWRDGGPEAFF NA TRBV30 once TRBJ1-1
TGTGCCAGTAGTTTACGACTAGGGGCCTACGAGCAGTACTTC CASSLRLGAYEQYF NA TRBV19 NA TRBJ2-7
TGTGCCAGCAGCTCCAACCACGGGGGCTATGGCTACACCTTC CASSSNHGGYGYTF NA TRBV11-2 once TRBJ1-2
TGTGCCAGTAGTATAGGGGAAGGGACTAGCAATGAGCAGTTCTTC CASSIGEGTSNEQFF TRBD2 TRBV19 NA TRBJ2-1
TGTGCCAGCAGCGCCAACAGGGCGAACACTGAAGCTTTCTTT CASSANRANTEAFF NA TRBV9 NA TRBJ1-1
TGTGCCAGCAGCCGTGGCGGGAGGGAATACAATGAGCAGTTCTTC CASSRGGREYNEQFF TRBD2 TRBV3-1/TRBV3-2 NA TRBJ2-1
TGTGCCAGCAGCTTATCCTCGACTAGCGGGGGTCAAGAGACCCAGTACTTC CASSLSSTSGGQETQYF TRBD2 TRBV7-9 NA TRBJ2-5
TGTGCCAGCAGCTTAGCCGGGACAATGGTTGGCTACACCTTC CASSLAGTMVGYTF NA TRBV7-8 NA TRBJ1-2
TGTGCCAGCATGGGCAGGGCTGGTGGCTACACCTTC CASMGRAGGYTF NA TRBV6-5 NA TRBJ1-2
TGTGCCAGCAGCTTGGGCTCTCGGTCCGAGCAGTACTTC CASSLGSRSEQYF NA TRBV5-6 NA TRBJ2-7
TGTGCCAGCAGCGAGGACAGGGTGATGGGAACCGGGGAGCTGTTTTTT CASSEDRVMGTGELFF TRBD1 TRBV5-5 NA TRBJ2-2
TGCAGTGGGGGAGTTTCGAATGAGCAGTTCTTC CSGGVSNEQFF NA TRBV20-1 NA TRBJ2-1
TGCGCCAGCAGCTTGTCGCAGGGATCCTCGTACGAGCAGTACTTC CASSLSQGSSYEQYF NA TRBV5-1 NA TRBJ2-7
TGTGCCAGCAGCTTGCCAACGCAGGGCCGTAATGAAAAACTGTTTTTT CASSLPTQGRNEKLFF NA TRBV5-4 NA TRBJ1-4
TGCGCCAGCAGTCAATGGGCAGTGACAGGAGCCTACGAGCAGTACTTC CASSQWAVTGAYEQYF NA TRBV23-1 NA TRBJ2-7
TGTGCCAGCAGCCGAGGGTCTAATGAAAAACTGTTTTTT CASSRGSNEKLFF NA TRBV9 NA TRBJ1-4
TGTGCCAGCTCACCGCAAACAGGGCCGTACGAGCAGTACTTC CASSPQTGPYEQYF NA TRBV18 NA TRBJ2-7
TGTGCCAGCAGACGAGATCAGGCAGGAGGTTCACCCCTCCACTTT CASRRDQAGGSPLHF NA TRBV7-8 NA TRBJ1-6
TGTGCCAGCAGTGAAATTCTCCACGAGCAGTACTTC CASSEILHEQYF NA TRBV6-1 once TRBJ2-7
TGTGCCAGCAGAGAACAGGGGAATCAGCCCCAGCATTTT CASREQGNQPQHF TRBD1 TRBV2 NA TRBJ1-5
TGTGCCAGCAGCTTAGGGCCCTTTGAAGCTTTCTTT CASSLGPFEAFF NA TRBV11-2 NA TRBJ1-1